This T cell receptor (beta chain) derives from a study of T-cell reconstitution after alpha-beta-depleted transplantation in children. Findings and caveats of the study: Several hundred expanded graft clones reportedly supplied alpha-beta T cells about two months after transplant. The authors attributed T-cell counts and diversity one year after transplant mostly to newly produced T cells. Surviving recipient cells, namely T cells and thymic progenitors, were the source of high day-60 TCRbeta diversity in some patients.

This clonotype was picked up many times. Its antigen is undetermined. TCRbeta library preparation incorporated unique molecular identifiers. TCRdb re-analysed the PCR reads in MiXCR, keeping a single row per CDR3 protein. This sample carries approximately 79,000 distinct CDR3 sequences, less than 20% of them seen once, and the ten largest clones take 45% to 55%. The CDR3 spans 15 residues. The trim removed 6 bases at V and 2 bases at J, leaving 7 bases unmatched. Material: PBMCs, mostly from graft donor cells, obtained 360 days after TCRalphabeta/CD19-depleted stem cell transplant. The rearrangement links TRBV12-3 or TRBV12-4 to TRBJ2-3; TRBD2 matches at 8 bases. This clonotype was obtained from a male patient aged 2 to 9 who had a stem cell transplant for acute lymphoblastic leukemia, so the T cells may come from the graft donor. The CDR3: CASRRSGAPTDTQYF. In nucleotides, the CDR3 is TGTGCCAGCAGACGTAGCGGGGCCCCCACAGATACGCAGTATTTT.